This TCR beta chain was found in a study of T cell responses to AZD1222 COVID-19 vaccine. Sequencing was performed with immunoSEQ multiplex PCR; in TCRdb, only in-frame clones are kept and a portion is missing. The sample includes 80,000 to 90,000 clones, about nine tenths of them seen just once. The V end lost 6 bases, the J end lost 2 bases, and 14 bases lay between the germline ends. The CDR3 runs 15 residues. Germline lookup yields CDR1 MDHEN and CDR2 SYDVKM. The chain links TRBV28 to TRBJ1-5; tentatively, D is TRBD1 (5 bases). The material sequenced was peripheral blood, taken 28 days after the second AZD1222 dose. The receptor was isolated from an adult who received the AZD1222 COVID-19 vaccine. CDR3 protein: CASSEGTPGNQPQHF. In DNA form, the CDR3 reads TGTGCCAGCAGCGAAGGGACGCCCGGCAATCAGCCCCAGCATTTT.